Each of the 5 T cell receptor beta chains below was sequenced from the same sample in a study of T cell repertoires in cytomegalovirus infection. TCRdb fed the reads into MiXCR, producing one record per CDR3 protein. Of roughly 760,000 distinct CDR3 sequences in the sample, approximately 40% were seen once. The specimen sequenced was PBMCs. These receptors all come from a human donor in good health (CMV status not recorded). Some clones in this sample may be carry-over from other donors' samples.

The V call is TRBV6-5, the J call TRBJ2-7; 7 bases map to TRBD2. With 0 bases clipped from V and 2 bases from J, the junction kept 13 bases outside the gene matches. Per the germline V gene, CDR1 is MNHEY and CDR2 is SVGAGI. The CDR3 length is 18 residues. As DNA, the CDR3 is TGTGCCAGCAGTTACTCGAGAGTTTGGGCGGGGGAGACCTACGAGCAGTACGTC. Its protein product is CASSYSRVWAGETYEQYV.

The chain links TRBV7-6 to TRBJ1-6; 7 bases match TRBD1. Germline CDR1 SGHVS, CDR2 FNYEAQ. The CDR3 loop spans 17 amino acids. Trimming took 1 base from V and 3 from J; bases not matched to a gene: 6. The CDR3, as DNA: TGTGCCAGCAGCTTAGTGGACAGGTCGCACTATAATTCACCCCTCCACTTT. Residues: CASSLVDRSHYNSPLHF.

This clonotype was seen a few times. This rearrangement joins TRBV5-1 to TRBJ2-7, with a weak D call TRBD2 (6 bases). Per germline, CDR1 SGHRS and CDR2 YFSETQ. This CDR3 comprises 16 residues. With 0 bases removed from V and 6 bases from J, the gap between germline ends came to 19 bases. The CDR3 sequence: CASSLDTALAGSEQYF. As DNA, the CDR3 is TGCGCCAGCAGCTTGGACACGGCGCTGGCGGGAAGCGAGCAGTACTTC.

Note on this clonotype: Being one base from a much bigger clone, this may be a read error. This chain uses TRBV7-2 with TRBJ1-1; 11 bases fit TRBD1. Unmatched junction bases numbered 8, after V lost 6 bases and J lost 11 bases. The CDR3 is 13 amino acids. Germline CDR1 is SGHTA and CDR2 is FQGNSA. CDR3 in amino acids: CASRGTGGTDAFF. The CDR3 DNA follows: TGTGCCAGCAGGGGGACAGGGGGGACGGACGCTTTCTTT. The entire variable domain, with the rest obtained from reference TRBV7-2 and TRBJ1-1, is as follows: GAGVSQSPSNKVTEKGKDVELRCDPISGHTALYWYRQSLGQGLEFLIYFQGNSAPDKSGLPSDRFSAERTGGSVSTLTIQRTQQEDSAVYLCASRGTGGTDAFFGQGTRLTVV.

Here the CDR3 DNA reads TGTGCCAGCAGCCGAGGACTAGGTCCCAACAATGAGCAGTTCTTC. Translation gives CASSRGLGPNNEQFF. The chain recombines TRBV11-2 with TRBJ2-1; 7 bases are shared with TRBD2. Trimming took 5 bases from V and 5 from J; bases not matched to a gene: 9. CDR3 length: 15 amino acids. The V gene's germline CDR1 is SGHAT and CDR2 FQNNGV.